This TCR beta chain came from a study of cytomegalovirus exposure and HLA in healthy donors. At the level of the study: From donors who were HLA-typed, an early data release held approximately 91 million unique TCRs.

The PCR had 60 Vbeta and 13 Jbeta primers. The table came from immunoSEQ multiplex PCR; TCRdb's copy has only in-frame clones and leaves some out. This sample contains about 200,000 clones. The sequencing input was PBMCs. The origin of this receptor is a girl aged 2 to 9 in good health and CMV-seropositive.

In DNA form, the CDR3 reads TGTGCCAGTACCGTGGGGGGTGGGAACACTGAAGCTTTCTTT. This sequence encodes CASTVGGGNTEAFF. The J gene is TRBJ1-1, the V gene TRBV19; tentatively, D is TRBD1 (5 bases). The V end was cut by 7 bases, the J end by 1 base, with 13 bases between. The CDR3 consists of 14 residues. The germline V gene has CDR1 LNHDA and CDR2 SQIVND (reference sequence).